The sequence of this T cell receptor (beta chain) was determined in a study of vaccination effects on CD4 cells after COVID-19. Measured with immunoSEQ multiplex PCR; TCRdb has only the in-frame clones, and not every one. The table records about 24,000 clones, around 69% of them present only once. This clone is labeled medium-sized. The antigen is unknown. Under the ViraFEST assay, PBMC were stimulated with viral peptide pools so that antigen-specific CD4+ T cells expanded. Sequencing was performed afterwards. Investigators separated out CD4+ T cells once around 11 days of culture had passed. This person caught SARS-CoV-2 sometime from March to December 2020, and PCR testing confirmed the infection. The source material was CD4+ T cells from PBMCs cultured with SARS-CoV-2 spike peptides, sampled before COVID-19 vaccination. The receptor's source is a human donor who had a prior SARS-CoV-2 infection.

The DNA of the CDR3 is TGTGCCAGCAGTGGGGGGCAGGGCTATCAGCCCCAGCATTTT. Translating gives CASSGGQGYQPQHF. The chain uses TRBV2 and TRBJ1-5, with D possibly matching TRBD1 (6 bases). The length of the CDR3 is 14 residues. Germline V CDR1 and CDR2: SNHLY, FYNNEI. V was trimmed by 4 bases and J by 5 bases, leaving 12 bases between them.